What follows are 27 T cell receptor beta chains derived from one specimen sequenced in a study of metastatic and nonmetastatic thyroid tumors (TCRdb year 2020). No treatment had been received by any patient before thyroid surgery. Library method: PCR. TCRdb shows the sequencer as Illumina HiSeq 4000. The public sequencing data were trimmed at Q25 with fastp and processed into clonotypes with MiXCR by TCRdb, which kept only in-frame beta chains. Counted in this sample were fewer than 40,000 clones; 25% to 35% of them appeared once. Approximately 28% of the sample is taken by the ten largest. Sequences were obtained from blood. The receptors were sampled from a female donor with papillary thyroid cancer or a benign thyroid nodule (not recorded which). Some clones in this sample may be carry-over from other donors' samples.

This rearrangement joins TRBV5-1 to TRBJ2-7, with 9 positions matching TRBD1. Germline trimming cut 0 bases from V and 2 bases from J; bases unmatched to any gene: 6. Germline assignment: CDR1 SGHRS and CDR2 YFSETQ. The CDR3 sequence is 16 residues long. CDR3 protein: CASSLGGGDRAYEQYF. CDR3 sequence (DNA): TGCGCCAGCAGCTTGGGGGGTGGGGACAGGGCCTACGAGCAGTACTTC.

The rearrangement joins TRBV6-4 to TRBJ2-3, with 9 bases identical to TRBD1. Unmatched junction bases numbered 2, after V lost 2 bases and J lost 2 bases. CDR1 MRHNA and CDR2 SNTAGT come from the germline V gene. This CDR3 has 15 amino acids. CDR3 coding DNA: TGTGCCAGCAGTGACGGGACAGGGTCCACAGATACGCAGTATTTT. It encodes CASSDGTGSTDTQYF.

Many counts were recorded for this clone. The chain combines TRBV6-1 with TRBJ2-4, with D possibly matching TRBD2 (6 bases). CDR1 is MNHNS, CDR2 SASEGT, per germline. The CDR3 length is 14 residues. Deletions cut 4 bases from V and 6 bases from J, with 13 bases between. CDR3 sequence: CASSVVRDSNIQYF. In nucleotides, the CDR3 is TGTGCCAGCAGTGTTGTACGGGACTCAAACATTCAGTACTTC.

The rearrangement links TRBV7-2 to TRBJ2-7, with D possibly matching TRBD2 (6 bases). The CDR3 runs to 12 residues. From germline, CDR1 is SGHTA and CDR2 FQGNSA. The ends were cut back, 3 bases at V and 7 bases at J, with 10 bases in the middle. CDR3 DNA sequence: TGTGCCAGCAGCTTTCTGGGGGGTGAGCAGTACTTC. Translating gives CASSFLGGEQYF.

In DNA form, the CDR3 reads TGTGCCACCAGTGATTTGCCCCAGTGGGACAATAAAGGGTCCGGGGAGCTGTTTTTT. This encodes CATSDLPQWDNKGSGELFF. This chain joins TRBV24-1 and TRBJ2-2, with TRBD1 as a possible D gene (6 bases). Looked up from germline, CDR1 is KGHDR and CDR2 is SFDVKD. With 0 bases removed from V and 6 bases from J, the gap between germline ends came to 22 bases. The CDR3 consists of 19 residues.

This clone has only a few counts. The V gene is TRBV20-1, the J gene TRBJ2-2; TRBD2 is a possible D gene (6 bases). The CDR3 has 15 residues. CDR1 is DFQATT and CDR2 is SNEGSKA in the germline V gene (reference sequence). V was trimmed by 0 bases and J by 6 bases, leaving 14 bases between them. The CDR3 protein is CSAREYRGLAGELFF. Written as DNA, the CDR3 is TGCAGTGCTAGAGAGTATCGGGGGTTGGCCGGGGAGCTGTTTTTT.

This clone was found a few times. CDR3 DNA: TGTGCCAGCAGCCCCGGAGGCGCGGGTGGGTACGAGCAGTACTTC. Translation gives CASSPGGAGGYEQYF. The chain employs TRBV7-2 and TRBJ2-7; D possibly corresponds to TRBD2 (5 bases). V lost 5 bases to trimming and J lost 4 bases, with 18 bases between them. CDR1 and CDR2 (germline): SGHTA, FQGNSA. The CDR3 length is 15 residues.

This clone qualifies as medium-sized. The chain has TRBV28 and TRBJ2-7, with D possibly TRBD2 on 5 matching bases. The germline CDR1 and CDR2 sequences are MDHEN and SYDVKM. The CDR3 extends over 15 amino acids. Trimming cost V 3 bases and J 3 bases, with 15 bases left between them. CDR3 sequence reads: CASSFGLALNYEQYF. The CDR3 DNA reads TGTGCCAGCAGTTTCGGTCTAGCACTGAACTACGAGCAGTACTTC.

Many counts were recorded for this clone. V gene TRBV19 combines with J gene TRBJ2-2; TRBD2 is a possible D gene (6 bases). V gave up 10 bases and J gave up 2 bases, with 14 bases separating them. CDR1 is LNHDA and CDR2 is SQIVND in the germline V gene (reference sequence). The CDR3 length is 14 residues. The CDR3 DNA reads TGTGCCACCACCCCGGACTATAACACCGGGGAGCTGTTTTTT. As protein: CATTPDYNTGELFF. Full variable domain (missing parts from reference TRBV19 and TRBJ2-2): DGGITQSPKYLFRKEGQNVTLSCEQNLNHDAMYWYRQDPGQGLRLIYYSQIVNDFQKGDIAEGYSVSREKKESFPLTVTSAQKNPTAFYLCATTPDYNTGELFFGEGSRLTVL.

This clone has at least ten counts. The CDR3 protein is CASSQLPTGVGSKDQPQHF. In DNA, the CDR3 is TGCGCCAGCAGCCAACTCCCCACAGGGGTCGGTTCCAAAGATCAGCCCCAGCATTTT. This rearrangement joins TRBV4-1 to TRBJ1-5; 7 positions agree with TRBD1. This CDR3 spans 19 amino acids. Trimming cost V 2 bases and J 5 bases; bases outside gene matches: 18. Germline V gene lookup returns CDR1 MGHRA and CDR2 YSYEKL.

This clone occurred a few times. The CDR3 reads CASSLGFRGTPGNTIYF. DNA of the CDR3: TGTGCCAGCAGCTTAGGCTTCCGGGGGACTCCTGGAAACACCATATATTTT. V and J are TRBV7-2 and TRBJ1-3; possibly TRBD1 for D (5 bases). The V end was cut by 1 base, the J end by 2 bases, with 15 bases between. Germline CDR1 reads SGHTA; CDR2 reads FQGNSA. CDR3 length: 17 residues.

This clone came up many times. Relative to the germline gene, one junction end is altered; a read error may explain this. Here the CDR3 DNA reads TGTGCCAACAGCTCTCCCCTTGGGGGGGCTGCCTATGGCTACACCTTC. This gives the protein CANSSPLGGAAYGYTF. This sequence joins TRBV9 and TRBJ1-2; a possible D gene is TRBD1 (6 bases). The CDR3 consists of 16 residues. Germline-derived CDR1 and CDR2 are SGDLS and YYNGEE.

This clone was counted ten times or more. V and J are TRBV24-1 and TRBJ2-3; 7 positions agree with TRBD1. The CDR3 is made up of 16 amino acids. The V gene's germline CDR1 is KGHDR and CDR2 SFDVKD. V lost 1 base, J lost 3 bases, and 6 bases stayed unmatched. CDR3 sequence (DNA): TGTGCCACCAGTGATTTTTCCAGGGGGATTACAGATACGCAGTATTTT. This encodes CATSDFSRGITDTQYF.

In this sample, this clone turned up a few times. The V and J genes are TRBV12-3 or TRBV12-4 and TRBJ2-1, with D tentatively TRBD1 or TRBD2 (5 bases each). The V end was cut by 0 bases, the J end by 2 bases, with 5 bases between. The CDR3 length is 14 residues. Here the CDR3 DNA reads TGTGCCAGCAGTTTAGCGGGGGCCTACAATGAGCAGTTCTTC. Translated, it gives CASSLAGAYNEQFF.

Worth noting for this clone: Other nucleotide sequences in the sample specify the same CDR3. The rearrangement uses TRBV4-1 and TRBJ2-2, with D unresolved. In germline, CDR1 is MGHRA, CDR2 YSYEKL. The CDR3 spans 12 residues. V was pared by 4 bases and J by 4 bases, with 4 bases between. The CDR3 loop reads CASSPLTGELFF. In DNA form, the CDR3 reads TGCGCCAGCAGCCCACTCACCGGGGAGCTGTTTTTT.

This clone was observed at least ten times. The J gene is TRBJ1-2, the V gene TRBV4-2; a weak D match, TRBD1 (6 bases). Germline lookup yields CDR1 LGHNA and CDR2 YNFKEQ. CDR3 size: 14 residues. The V end was cut by 0 bases, the J end by 7 bases, with 12 bases between. The CDR3 DNA reads as TGTGCCAGCAGCCAAGATTTTCAGGGGTCTGGCTACACCTTC. Residues: CASSQDFQGSGYTF.

This clone was found a few times. V and J are TRBV19 and TRBJ2-7, with D perhaps given as TRBD1 or TRBD2 (5 bases each). CDR1 and CDR2 from the germline V gene are LNHDA and SQIVND (reference sequence). The CDR3 contains 14 residues. The V and J ends lost 5 bases and 0 bases respectively, with 11 bases between them. The CDR3 here is CASSPRDGSYEQYF. The CDR3 DNA is TGTGCCAGTAGTCCCCGGGACGGCTCCTACGAGCAGTACTTC. The variable domain in full, completed from reference TRBV19 and TRBJ2-7, reads DGGITQSPKYLFRKEGQNVTLSCEQNLNHDAMYWYRQDPGQGLRLIYYSQIVNDFQKGDIAEGYSVSREKKESFPLTVTSAQKNPTAFYLCASSPRDGSYEQYFGPGTRLTVT.

This clone is medium-sized. This chain connects TRBV28 to TRBJ1-2, with D possibly TRBD1 on 6 matching bases. Deletions cut 6 bases from V and 2 bases from J, with 10 bases between. Germline lookup yields CDR1 MDHEN and CDR2 SYDVKM. CDR3 length: 13 amino acids. CDR3 nucleotides: TGTGCCAGCAGACCCCAGGGGAACTATGGCTACACCTTC. Residues: CASRPQGNYGYTF.

The chain combines TRBV20-1 with TRBJ1-6, with unresolved D. The CDR3 consists of 11 residues. The germline V gene has CDR1 DFQATT and CDR2 SNEGSKA (reference sequence). V was pared by 3 bases and J by 10 bases, with 7 bases between. CDR3 region: CSASPRSPLHF. CDR3 coding DNA: TGCAGTGCTAGCCCACGGTCACCCCTCCACTTT.

This clone was seen ten or more times. A single base separates this from a much larger clone, so it may be a read error. The chain couples TRBV6-6 to TRBJ2-1, with D tentatively TRBD1 or TRBD2 (5 bases each). Trimming left V 2 bases short and J 8 bases short, with 16 bases between. This CDR3 region has 15 residues. Germline lookup yields CDR1 MNHNY and CDR2 SVGAGI (reference sequence). Written as DNA, the CDR3 is TGTGCCAGCAGTTACGGGGGTAATGTTGACGATGAGCAGTTCTTC. Residues: CASSYGGNVDDEQFF.

This clone has ten or more counts. V is TRBV19 and J is TRBJ2-5; 10 bases align to TRBD2. The CDR3 sequence is 16 residues long. Losses at the gene ends were 5 bases for V and 0 bases for J; bases not matched to a gene: 6. The germline V gene encodes CDR1 LNHDA and CDR2 SQIVND (reference sequence). The DNA of the CDR3 is TGTGCCAGTAGTGCCTGGACTAGCGGAGACCAAGAGACCCAGTACTTC. Protein: CASSAWTSGDQETQYF.

This clone qualifies as medium-sized. This chain links TRBV7-2 with TRBJ1-1, with unresolved D. CDR1 and CDR2 (germline): SGHTA, FQGNSA. This CDR3 spans 12 amino acids. Trimming pared 3 bases from V and 8 bases from J, leaving 10 bases between. The CDR3 nucleotides are TGTGCCAGCAGCTTGACGGCAAGCGAAGCTTTCTTT. This sequence encodes CASSLTASEAFF.

This clone was observed at least ten times. The V gene is TRBV7-6, the J gene TRBJ2-3; TRBD2 matches at 8 bases. V was clipped by 3 bases and J by 5 bases; unmatched bases: 4. The CDR3 extends over 14 amino acids. Germline CDR1 reads SGHVS; CDR2 reads FNYEAQ. The CDR3 nucleotides are TGTGCCAGCAGCTTTAGCGGGATTTTAGATACGCAGTATTTT. It specifies CASSFSGILDTQYF.

The chain recombines TRBV13 with TRBJ2-2, with D perhaps matching TRBD1 (6 bases). Germline CDR1 is PRHDT and CDR2 is FYEKMQ (reference sequence). CDR3 size: 15 residues. Trimming pared 3 bases from V and 0 bases from J, leaving 8 bases between. CDR3 nucleotide sequence: TGTGCCAGCAGCTTTCAGGGGCCGAACACCGGGGAGCTGTTTTTT. It is translated as CASSFQGPNTGELFF.

This sequence joins TRBV6-1 and TRBJ2-7; D assignment may be TRBD1 or TRBD2 (5 bases each). Between the trimmed V and J ends, which lost 6 bases and 3 bases, there was a span of 18 bases. The CDR3 extends over 15 amino acids. Germline V gene lookup returns CDR1 MNHNS and CDR2 SASEGT. The CDR3 DNA is TGTGCCAGCAGCCACGAGGGCGTCGGACACTACGAGCAGTACTTC. Translated, it gives CASSHEGVGHYEQYF.

This clone was counted at least ten times. This clone may be a read error of a much larger clone one base away. The CDR3 reads CASRAGLAPYEQYF. CDR3 sequence (DNA): TGTGCCAGCAGGGCCGGGCTAGCCCCCTACGAGCAGTACTTC. The chain couples TRBV6-1 to TRBJ2-7; tentatively, D is TRBD2 (5 bases). V lost 6 bases, J lost 2 bases, and 14 bases lay in between. There are 14 residues in the CDR3. Germline V lookup: CDR1 MNHNS, CDR2 SASEGT.

The chain joins TRBV30 to TRBJ1-4; TRBD1 matches at 9 bases. The CDR3 has 15 residues. Per germline, CDR1 GTSNPN and CDR2 SVGIG (reference sequence). The V segment lost 0 bases and the J segment 5 bases; nucleotides outside the gene matches: 4. The CDR3 region is CAWSVRTGVNEKLFF. The CDR3 nucleotides are TGTGCCTGGAGTGTACGGACAGGGGTGAATGAAAAACTGTTTTTT.